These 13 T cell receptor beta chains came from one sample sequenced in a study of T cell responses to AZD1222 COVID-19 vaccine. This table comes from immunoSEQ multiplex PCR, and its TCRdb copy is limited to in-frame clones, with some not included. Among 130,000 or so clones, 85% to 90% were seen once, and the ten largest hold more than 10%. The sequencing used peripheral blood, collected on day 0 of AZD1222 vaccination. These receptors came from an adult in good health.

The CDR3: CASSPPGGTPYGYTF. The CDR3 DNA follows: TGTGCCAGCAGCCCCCCCGGAGGAACGCCCTATGGCTACACCTTC. The chain recombines TRBV7-9 with TRBJ1-2; D unresolved. The CDR3 extends over 15 amino acids. Germline lookup yields CDR1 SEHNR and CDR2 FQNEAQ (reference sequence). Trimming took off 5 bases at V and 4 bases at J, with 17 bases between the two ends.

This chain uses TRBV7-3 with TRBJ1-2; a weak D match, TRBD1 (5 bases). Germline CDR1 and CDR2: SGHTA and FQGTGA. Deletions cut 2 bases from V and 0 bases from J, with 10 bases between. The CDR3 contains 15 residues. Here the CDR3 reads CASSLLAGPNYGYTF. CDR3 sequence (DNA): TGTGCCAGCAGCTTATTGGCGGGACCTAACTATGGCTACACCTTC.

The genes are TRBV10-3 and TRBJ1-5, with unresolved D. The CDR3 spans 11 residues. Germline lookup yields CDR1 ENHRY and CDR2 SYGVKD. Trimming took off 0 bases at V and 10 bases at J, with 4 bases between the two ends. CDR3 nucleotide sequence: TGTGCCATCAGTGAGTCGGGTCCCCAGCATTTT. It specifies CAISESGPQHF.

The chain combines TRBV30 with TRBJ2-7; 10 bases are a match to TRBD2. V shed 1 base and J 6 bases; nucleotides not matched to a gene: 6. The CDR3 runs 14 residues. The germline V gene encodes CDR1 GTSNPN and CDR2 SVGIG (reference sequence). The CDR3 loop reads CAWSGLAGSTEQYF. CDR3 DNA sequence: TGTGCCTGGAGTGGACTAGCGGGTAGTACCGAGCAGTACTTC.

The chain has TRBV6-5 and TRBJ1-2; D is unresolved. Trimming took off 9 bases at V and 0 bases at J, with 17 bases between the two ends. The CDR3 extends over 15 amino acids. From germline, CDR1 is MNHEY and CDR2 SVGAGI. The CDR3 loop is CASVRATGTNYGYTF. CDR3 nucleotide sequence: TGTGCCAGTGTAAGGGCGACCGGGACTAACTATGGCTACACCTTC.

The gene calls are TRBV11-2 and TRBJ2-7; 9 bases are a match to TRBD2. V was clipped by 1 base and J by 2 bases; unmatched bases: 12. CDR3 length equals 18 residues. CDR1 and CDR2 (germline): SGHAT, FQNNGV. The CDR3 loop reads CASSLGVYGGRAPYEQYF. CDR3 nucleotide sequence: TGTGCCAGCAGCTTAGGGGTGTACGGCGGGAGGGCCCCCTACGAGCAGTACTTC.

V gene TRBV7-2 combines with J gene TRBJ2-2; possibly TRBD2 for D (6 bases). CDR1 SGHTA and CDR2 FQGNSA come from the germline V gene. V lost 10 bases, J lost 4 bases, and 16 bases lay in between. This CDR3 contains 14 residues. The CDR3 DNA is TGTGCCATCTCGGAGGGGCTTCGCACCGGGGAGCTGTTTTTT. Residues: CAISEGLRTGELFF.

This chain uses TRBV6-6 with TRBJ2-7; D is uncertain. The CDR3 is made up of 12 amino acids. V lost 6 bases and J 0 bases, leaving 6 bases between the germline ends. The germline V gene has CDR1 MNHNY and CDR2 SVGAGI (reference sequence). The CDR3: CASRDASYEQYF. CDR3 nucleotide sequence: TGTGCCAGCAGAGACGCCTCCTACGAGCAGTACTTC.

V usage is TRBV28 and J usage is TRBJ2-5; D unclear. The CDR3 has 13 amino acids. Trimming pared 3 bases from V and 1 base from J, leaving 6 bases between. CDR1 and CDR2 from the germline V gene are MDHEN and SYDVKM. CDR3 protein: CASSFWTQETQYF. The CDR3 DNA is TGTGCCAGCAGTTTCTGGACCCAAGAGACCCAGTACTTC. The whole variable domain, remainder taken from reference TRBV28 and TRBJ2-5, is DVKVTQSSRYLVKRTGEKVFLECVQDMDHENMFWYRQDPGLGLRLIYFSYDVKMKEKGDIPEGYSVSREKKERFSLILESASTNQTSMYLCASSFWTQETQYFGPGTRLLVL.

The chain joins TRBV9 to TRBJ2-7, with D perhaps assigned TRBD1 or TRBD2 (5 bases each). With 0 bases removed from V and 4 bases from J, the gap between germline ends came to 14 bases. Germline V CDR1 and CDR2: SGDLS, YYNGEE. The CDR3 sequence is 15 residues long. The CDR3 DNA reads TGTGCCAGCAGCGTAGGGGTTCAGGGAGAGTACGAGCAGTACTTC. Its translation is CASSVGVQGEYEQYF.

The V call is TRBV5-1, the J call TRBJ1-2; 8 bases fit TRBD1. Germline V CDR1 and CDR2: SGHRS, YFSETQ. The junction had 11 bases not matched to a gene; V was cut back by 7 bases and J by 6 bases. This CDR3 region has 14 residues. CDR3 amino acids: CASGPLTGVNGYTF. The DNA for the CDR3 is TGCGCCAGCGGGCCTTTGACAGGGGTTAATGGCTACACCTTC. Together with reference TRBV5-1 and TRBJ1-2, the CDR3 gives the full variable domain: KAGVTQTPRYLIKTRGQQVTLSCSPISGHRSVSWYQQTPGQGLQFLFEYFSETQRNKGNFPGRFSGRQFSNSRSEMNVSTLELGDSALYLCASGPLTGVNGYTFGSGTRLTVV.

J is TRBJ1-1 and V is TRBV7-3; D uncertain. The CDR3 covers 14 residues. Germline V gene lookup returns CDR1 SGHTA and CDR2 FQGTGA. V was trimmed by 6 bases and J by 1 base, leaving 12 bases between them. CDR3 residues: CASRLGPENTEAFF. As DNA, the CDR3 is TGTGCCAGCAGACTAGGGCCGGAGAACACTGAAGCTTTCTTT. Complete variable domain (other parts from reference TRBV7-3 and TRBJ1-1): GAGVSQTPSNKVTEKGKYVELRCDPISGHTALYWYRQSLGQGPEFLIYFQGTGAADDSGLPNDRFFAVRPEGSVSTLKIQRTERGDSAVYLCASRLGPENTEAFFGQGTRLTVV.

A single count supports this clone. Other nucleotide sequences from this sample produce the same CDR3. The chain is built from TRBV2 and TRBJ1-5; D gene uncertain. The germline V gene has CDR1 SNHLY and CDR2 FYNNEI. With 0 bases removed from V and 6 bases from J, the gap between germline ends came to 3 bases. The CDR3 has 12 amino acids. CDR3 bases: TGTGCCAGCAGTGAAGCCATTCAGCCCCAGCATTTT. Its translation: CASSEAIQPQHF. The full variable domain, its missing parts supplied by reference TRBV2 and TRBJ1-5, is EPEVTQTPSHQVTQMGQEVILRCVPISNHLYFYWYRQILGQKVEFLVSFYNNEISEKSEIFDDQFSVERPDGSNFTLKIRSTKLEDSAMYFCASSEAIQPQHFGDGTRLSIL.